What follows is one TCR beta chain and its context. Its antigen remains unknown. Trimming took 0 bases from V and 5 from J, leaving 14 bases between them. Germline V gives CDR1 SGHRS, CDR2 YFSETQ. CDR3 length: 15 amino acids. The entry originates in a study of blood T cells in healthy people across ages. Notes on the study in general: Conclusively comparing naive with antigen-experienced cells was impossible with unsorted PBMCs. Underestimates were what the diversity estimates from one million T cells were considered to be.

Through a sample-barcoded 5' primer and a J-beta primer mix, a second PCR was run for roughly 6 to 11 cycles. Each cDNA molecule was tagged by a template-switch adaptor that had 12 random nucleotides. MiXCR, applied by TCRdb to the 5' RACE reads, yields one record per CDR3 protein. In the table there are approximately 690,000 distinct CDR3 sequences, about 53% of which are singletons. The TCR comes from a man aged 55-75 years in good health. Sequenced input: blood. This chain connects TRBV5-1 to TRBJ2-5; weak D call: TRBD2 (5 bases). CDR3 in DNA: TGCGCCAGCAGCTTGGACGGGGTTCGAGGGGAGACCCAGTACTTC. This sequence encodes CASSLDGVRGETQYF. Full variable domain (missing parts from reference TRBV5-1 and TRBJ2-5): KAGVTQTPRYLIKTRGQQVTLSCSPISGHRSVSWYQQTPGQGLQFLFEYFSETQRNKGNFPGRFSGRQFSNSRSEMNVSTLELGDSALYLCASSLDGVRGETQYFGPGTRLLVL.